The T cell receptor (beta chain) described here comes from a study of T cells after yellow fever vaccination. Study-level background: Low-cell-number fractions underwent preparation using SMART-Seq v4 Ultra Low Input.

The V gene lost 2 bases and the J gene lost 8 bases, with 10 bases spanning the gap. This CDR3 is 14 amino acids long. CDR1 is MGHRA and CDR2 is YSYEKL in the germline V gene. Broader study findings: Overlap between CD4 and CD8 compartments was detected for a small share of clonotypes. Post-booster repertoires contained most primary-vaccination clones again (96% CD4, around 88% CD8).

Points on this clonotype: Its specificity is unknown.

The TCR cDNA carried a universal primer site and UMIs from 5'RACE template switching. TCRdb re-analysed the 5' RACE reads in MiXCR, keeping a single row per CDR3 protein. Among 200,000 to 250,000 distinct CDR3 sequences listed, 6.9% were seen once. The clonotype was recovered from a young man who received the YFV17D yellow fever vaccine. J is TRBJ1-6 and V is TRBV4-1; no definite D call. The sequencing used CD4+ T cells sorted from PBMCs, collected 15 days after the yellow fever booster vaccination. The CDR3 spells CASSQRVGDSPLHF. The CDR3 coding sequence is TGCGCCAGCAGCCAACGGGTTGGGGATTCACCCCTCCACTTT.